This TCR beta chain was captured by sequencing in a study of T-cell reconstitution after alpha-beta-depleted transplantation in children. Unique molecular identifiers featured in how the TCRbeta library was prepared. TCRdb itself ran the PCR reads through MiXCR, one entry per CDR3 protein. The data show around 680,000 distinct CDR3 sequences, roughly 17% seen once. In its sample, this clonotype was seen many times. Germline-derived CDR1 and CDR2 are DFQATT and SNEGSKA (reference sequence). Deletions cut 3 bases from V and 3 bases from J, with 15 bases between. The CDR3 runs 15 residues. The rearrangement links TRBV20-1 to TRBJ1-5; D is unresolved. The sequence was collected from a human donor who donated a stem cell graft to a child with acute myeloid leukemia. Sample: PBMCs from the stem cell graft donor, taken from the stem cell graft. CDR3 coding DNA: TGCAGTGCTAGCCCCTACCTCCCTTCCAATCAGCCCCAGCATTTT. It is translated as CSASPYLPSNQPQHF.